These 22 T cell receptor beta chains were sequenced from one sample in a study of blood T cell repertoires in COVID-19 (TCRdb year 2020). Receptor libraries were prepared by the immunoSEQ multiplex PCR assay. This is the immuneACCESS table as TCRdb keeps it, with only in-frame sequences that have V and J called. A part of the clones is gone; compared with another copy, unresolved V genes explain less than half, and the rest is unexplained. Across this sample there are some 120,000 clones, with approximately 90% seen only once. Around 2.1% of the sample is taken by the ten largest. Specimen: peripheral blood. Every receptor here comes from a man in his fifties with COVID-19, enrolled during active disease.

The chain employs TRBV3-1 (or the pseudogene TRBV3-2) and TRBJ2-3, with a tentative D call TRBD2 (6 bases). The germline gives CDR1 LGHDT, CDR2 YNNKEL (reference sequence). The germline V and J ends were trimmed by 1 base and 6 bases, with 14 bases remaining between them. The CDR3 length is 15 residues. The CDR3 coding sequence is TGTGCCAGCAGCCAAGGGCGGGAAGATGAGGATACGCAGTATTTT. Encoded protein: CASSQGREDEDTQYF.

The chain recombines TRBV2 with TRBJ1-2; D gene ambiguous. Per the germline V gene, CDR1 is SNHLY and CDR2 is FYNNEI. Between the trimmed V and J ends, which lost 3 bases and 7 bases, there was a span of 12 bases. CDR3 length: 13 residues. CDR3 nucleotides: TGTGCCAGCAGTGATAAGGCGTCGGGTGGCTACACCTTC. This gives the protein CASSDKASGGYTF.

The gene calls are TRBV27 and TRBJ2-1; 11 bases are a match to TRBD1. Germline V gene sequence: CDR1 MNHEY, CDR2 SMNVEV (reference sequence). J lost 6 bases, V lost 6 bases, and 4 bases had no gene match. This CDR3 has 14 residues. The CDR3 reads CASSRGTGGNEQFF. As DNA, the CDR3 is TGTGCCAGCAGCCGAGGGACAGGGGGCAATGAGCAGTTCTTC.

This clone was seen only a few times. The rearrangement links TRBV11-2 to TRBJ2-1, with no clear D. The CDR3 loop spans 10 amino acids. Germline V gene data show CDR1 as SGHAT and CDR2 as FQNNGV. Trimming left V 8 bases short and J 4 bases short, with 3 bases between. The CDR3 bases are TGTGCCAGCTCGTACAATGAGCAGTTCTTC. This sequence encodes CASSYNEQFF.

The V call is TRBV19, the J call TRBJ2-1, with a weak D call TRBD2 (6 bases). This CDR3 is built from 14 residues. Germline V CDR1 and CDR2: LNHDA, SQIVND (reference sequence). V gave up 3 bases and J gave up 5 bases, with 11 bases separating them. The CDR3 nucleotides are TGTGCCAGTAGTATTTGGAGGGAGAACAATGAGCAGTTCTTC. Its translation: CASSIWRENNEQFF.

This clone occurred once. This chain connects TRBV10-1 to TRBJ2-7; D gene uncertain. Per the germline V gene, CDR1 is WNHNN and CDR2 is SYGVQD (reference sequence). This CDR3 contains 10 residues. The CDR3 nucleotides are TGCGACTTCCGAGGAGACGAGCAGTACGTC. Translated, it gives CDFRGDEQYV.

This chain joins TRBV19 and TRBJ2-5; D possibly corresponds to TRBD2 (6 bases). Trimming stripped 7 bases from V and 3 bases from J, with 24 bases between. Germline values: CDR1 LNHDA, CDR2 SQIVND (reference sequence). The CDR3 extends over 17 amino acids. CDR3 nucleotide sequence: TGTGCCAGTAAGGGAAGGGAGGTGGGGGAGATCGAAGAGACCCAGTACTTC. Its translation: CASKGREVGEIEETQYF.

This sequence joins TRBV6-1 and TRBJ1-5; the match to TRBD1 covers 7 bases. This CDR3 contains 16 residues. Per the germline V gene, CDR1 is MNHNS and CDR2 is SASEGT. The V gene end was trimmed by 2 bases and the J gene end by 1 base; junction bases not matched to a gene: 5. CDR3 sequence: CASSELPGQSNQPQHF. The CDR3 DNA reads as TGTGCCAGCAGTGAATTGCCGGGACAGAGCAATCAGCCCCAGCATTTT.

V gene TRBV11-2 combines with J gene TRBJ2-7; possible D gene TRBD2, 5 bases. The germline V gene encodes CDR1 SGHAT and CDR2 FQNNGV. The CDR3 is 14 residues long. V gave up 5 bases and J gave up 2 bases, with 13 bases separating them. The CDR3 nucleotides are TGTGCCAGCAGCGTATCCGGGATCACCTACGAGCAGTACGTC. It yields the protein CASSVSGITYEQYV.

This clone was detected ten times or more. This chain's CDR3 is CASSDSQGPSEAFF. For the CDR3, the DNA is TGTGCCAGCAGTGATTCACAGGGGCCTTCTGAAGCTTTCTTT. V is TRBV2 and J is TRBJ1-1, with 7 bases that match TRBD1. This CDR3 spans 14 amino acids. CDR1 is SNHLY and CDR2 is FYNNEI in the germline V gene. V lost 3 bases and J lost 6; bases outside the gene matches: 7.

Points on this clone: The junction and the germline gene differ at one end; a read error may be behind it. The chain recombines TRBV7-7 with TRBJ2-2; D possibly corresponds to TRBD1 (5 bases). This CDR3 spans 13 amino acids. Germline V gives CDR1 SSHAT, CDR2 FNYEAQ (reference sequence). CDR3 in amino acids: CASSTRGAGELFF. The CDR3 DNA reads as TGTGCTAGCAGCACAAGGGGTGCCGGGGAGCTGTTTTTT.

This chain connects TRBV19 to TRBJ2-1; 13 nucleotides agree with TRBD2. The CDR3 extends over 14 amino acids. Germline V gene lookup returns CDR1 LNHDA and CDR2 SQIVND (reference sequence). V was pared by 10 bases and J by 6 bases, with 6 bases of the junction left unmatched. In DNA form, the CDR3 reads TGTGCCACCGTCACTAGCGGGAGGGTCAATGAGCAGTTCTTC. Translation: CATVTSGRVNEQFF.

The V gene is TRBV18, the J gene TRBJ2-7, with TRBD1 identical over 7 bases. Trimming at V came to 0 bases and at J to 2 bases, leaving 4 bases not matched to a gene. The germline V gene encodes CDR1 KGHSH and CDR2 LQKENI. This CDR3 region has 15 residues. The CDR3 region has the DNA TGTGCCAGCTCACCACCAGGGCAGGGGGCCTACGAGCAGTACTTC. Translated, it gives CASSPPGQGAYEQYF.

The chain links TRBV6-6 to TRBJ1-6; 7 bases are shared with TRBD1. V gave up 2 bases and J gave up 7 bases; unmatched junction bases: 8. The CDR3 has 16 amino acids. Germline assignment: CDR1 MNHNY and CDR2 SVGAGI (reference sequence). CDR3 sequence reads: CASSYTPAGGNSPLHF. As DNA, the CDR3 is TGTGCCAGCAGTTACACCCCGGCAGGGGGGAATTCACCCCTCCACTTT.

V usage is TRBV18 and J usage is TRBJ2-3; 12 nucleotides agree with TRBD2. Per the germline V gene, CDR1 is KGHSH and CDR2 is LQKENI. The CDR3 covers 17 residues. J was trimmed by 1 base and V by 6 bases; bases with no gene match: 8. This CDR3 is CASSPSRTSGGTDTQYF. CDR3 coding DNA: TGTGCCAGCTCCCCTTCCCGGACTAGCGGGGGCACAGATACGCAGTATTTT.

This clone was counted between two and nine times. The chain recombines TRBV7-2 with TRBJ2-3; TRBD2 matches 11 bases. The V gene's germline CDR1 is SGHTA and CDR2 FQGNSA. V lost 4 bases to trimming and J lost 7 bases; unmatched junction nucleotides: 13. This CDR3 comprises 17 residues. CDR3 sequence: CASSSGTSGGKGNTQYF. In DNA form, the CDR3 reads TGTGCCAGCAGCTCAGGGACTAGCGGAGGGAAGGGAAATACGCAGTATTTT.

J is TRBJ1-4 and V is TRBV15; D gene ambiguous. Per germline, CDR1 LNHNV and CDR2 YYDKDF (reference sequence). V shed 0 bases and J shed 7 bases, with 6 bases lying between them. The CDR3 sequence is 13 residues long. The CDR3 sequence: CATSRDRGEKLFF. The CDR3 nucleotides read TGTGCCACCAGCAGAGATCGCGGTGAAAAACTGTTTTTT.

The CDR3 sequence: CASSADRDEETQYF. The CDR3 DNA sequence: TGTGCCAGCAGCGCGGACAGGGATGAAGAGACCCAGTACTTC. This sequence joins TRBV7-6 and TRBJ2-5, with 8 bases identical to TRBD1. Trimming cost V 5 bases and J 3 bases; bases outside gene matches: 5. There are 14 residues in the CDR3. Germline CDR1 reads SGHVS; CDR2 reads FNYEAQ.

The J gene is TRBJ2-3, the V gene TRBV30; D uncertain. Germline CDR1 GTSNPN, CDR2 SVGIG (reference sequence). V gave up 7 bases and J gave up 0 bases, with 5 bases separating them. The CDR3 is made up of 11 amino acids. Here the CDR3 reads CASHSTDTQYF. The CDR3 DNA is TGTGCCTCACACAGCACAGATACGCAGTATTTT.

The chain joins TRBV18 to TRBJ2-2; D unclear. V lost 10 bases to trimming and J lost 0 bases, with 15 bases between them. This CDR3 is built from 15 residues. From germline, CDR1 is KGHSH and CDR2 LQKENI. The CDR3 is CANSSQDPNTGELFF. The CDR3 bases are TGTGCCAACTCCTCCCAGGATCCGAACACCGGGGAGCTGTTTTTT.

This rearrangement joins TRBV11-3 to TRBJ1-5, with 8 positions matching TRBD1. Trimming took 0 bases from V and 3 from J; bases not matched to a gene: 13. Germline assignment: CDR1 SGHNT and CDR2 YENEEA. The length of the CDR3 is 19 residues. Written as DNA, the CDR3 is TGTGCCAGCAGCTTAGATCAAGGAGGAGCAGGGGGCTTCAATCAGCCCCAGCATTTT. Translated, it gives CASSLDQGGAGGFNQPQHF. Complete variable domain (other parts from reference TRBV11-3 and TRBJ1-5): EAGVVQSPRYKIIEKKQPVAFWCNPISGHNTLYWYLQNLGQGPELLIRYENEEAVDDSQLPKDRFSAERLKGVDSTLKIQPAELGDSAVYLCASSLDQGGAGGFNQPQHFGDGTRLSIL.

This chain links TRBV12-3 or TRBV12-4 with TRBJ1-2, with unresolved D. The germline V and J ends were trimmed by 6 bases and 4 bases, with 12 bases remaining between them. This CDR3 contains 13 residues. CDR3 sequence reads: CASRPQDFYGYTF. In DNA, the CDR3 is TGTGCCAGCAGACCTCAAGACTTCTATGGCTACACCTTC.